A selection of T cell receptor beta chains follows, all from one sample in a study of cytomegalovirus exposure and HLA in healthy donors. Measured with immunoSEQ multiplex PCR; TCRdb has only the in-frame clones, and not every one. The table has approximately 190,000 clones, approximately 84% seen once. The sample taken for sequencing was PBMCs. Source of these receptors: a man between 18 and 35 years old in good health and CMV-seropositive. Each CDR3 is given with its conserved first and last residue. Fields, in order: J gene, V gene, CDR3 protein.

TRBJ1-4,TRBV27,CASSSRGYGTNEKLFF
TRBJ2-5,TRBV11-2,CASSFGVAGASFQETQYF
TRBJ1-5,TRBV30,CAWSTGGDQPQHF
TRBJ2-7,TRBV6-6,CASSYGQGANYEQYF
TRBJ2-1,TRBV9,CASSVGLRTSAVTFEQFF
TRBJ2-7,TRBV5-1,CASSQPSGGKYLYEQYF
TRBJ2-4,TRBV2,CASSGRRTSGSPVAKNIQYF
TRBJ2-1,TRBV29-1,CSVVSGLAGANEQFF
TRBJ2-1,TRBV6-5,CASGGTSGKNEQFF
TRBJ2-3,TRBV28,CASRPQGAGMTDTQYF
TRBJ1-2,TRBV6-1,CASSKETGLVRDYTF
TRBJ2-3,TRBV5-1,CASSLVGGSTDTQYF
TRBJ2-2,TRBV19,CASSPFWREVHHVAGELFF
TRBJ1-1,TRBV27,CASSWGVETEAFF
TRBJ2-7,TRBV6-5,CASSYSREGRDEQYF
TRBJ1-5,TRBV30,CAWSPEFGQPQHF
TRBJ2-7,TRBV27,CASSLRQDPHEQYF
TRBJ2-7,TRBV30,CAWSVGTGSYEQYF
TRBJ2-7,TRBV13,CASSRGQGNEQYF
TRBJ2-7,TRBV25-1,CASSRTGVLGYEQYF
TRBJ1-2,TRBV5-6,CASSLGPDYGYTF
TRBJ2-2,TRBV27,CASSLFPGTSGRTGNTGELFF
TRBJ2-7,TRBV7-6,CASSPRLAGGESGIYEQYF
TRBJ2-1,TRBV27,CASSLGLANEQFF
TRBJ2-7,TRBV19,CASSSPGGPSYEQYF